These 10 T cell receptor beta chains share one sample of origin, sequenced in a study of T-cell memory formation after mild COVID-19. TCRdb called the 5' RACE reads again in MiXCR, with one record for every CDR3 protein. The table records almost 550,000 distinct CDR3 sequences, about a fifth of them present only once. The sample comprised PBMCs or a T cell subset sorted from them (not recorded which). The receptors originated from an adult woman who had mild COVID-19 (a few samples of this study predate the infection). Cell type and time point are not known.

The chain is built from TRBV5-1 and TRBJ1-1; TRBD1 matches at 7 bases. This CDR3 is built from 16 residues. Trimming cost V 0 bases and J 0 bases; bases outside gene matches: 5. Germline-derived CDR1 and CDR2 are SGHRS and YFSETQ. This CDR3 reads CASSLGPDRLNTEAFF. CDR3 in DNA: TGCGCCAGCAGCTTGGGACCGGACAGGTTGAACACTGAAGCTTTCTTT.

The chain uses TRBV5-1 and TRBJ2-1; 8 nucleotides match TRBD2. CDR1 and CDR2 (germline): SGHRS, YFSETQ. V shed 3 bases and J 10 bases; nucleotides not matched to a gene: 6. The CDR3 is 13 residues long. The CDR3 is CASSSGLAEEQFF. The CDR3 nucleotides are TGCGCCAGCAGCTCAGGACTAGCAGAAGAGCAGTTCTTC.

The table lists this clonotype with a few counts. The rearrangement links TRBV5-1 to TRBJ1-1; TRBD1 might be the D (5 bases). V lost 1 base and J 4 bases, leaving 11 bases between the germline ends. The germline gives CDR1 SGHRS, CDR2 YFSETQ. This CDR3 has 14 amino acids. CDR3 DNA sequence: TGCGCCAGCAGCTTGCCAGGGTGGGGCACTGAAGCTTTCTTT. Translation gives CASSLPGWGTEAFF.

This clonotype was seen more than once but under ten times. The rearrangement links TRBV5-1 to TRBJ1-2, with 9 positions matching TRBD1. The ends lost 4 bases at V and 4 bases at J; junction bases unmatched: 8. Germline CDR1 SGHRS, CDR2 YFSETQ. CDR3 length equals 15 residues. In nucleotides, the CDR3 is TGCGCCAGCAGCGCGGCCGGGACAGGGCCCTATGGCTACACCTTC. As protein: CASSAAGTGPYGYTF.

V gene TRBV4-3 combines with J gene TRBJ2-1; D not certain. The CDR3 runs to 16 residues. Germline values: CDR1 LGHNA, CDR2 YSLEER. V was clipped by 0 bases and J by 0 bases, with 9 bases between them. The DNA of the CDR3 is TGCGCCAGCAGCCAAGAGGCCAGCAGCTCCTACAATGAGCAGTTCTTC. Protein sequence: CASSQEASSSYNEQFF.

In this sample, this clonotype turned up a few times. The chain uses TRBV14 and TRBJ2-7; TRBD1 matches at 9 bases. Germline V CDR1 and CDR2: SGHDN, FVKESK. The CDR3 length is 15 residues. With V trimmed by 5 bases and J by 5 bases, 10 bases remained unmatched. The CDR3 DNA is TGTGCCAGCAGCGACCGGGACAGGGTGGTCCACGAGCAGTACTTC. Translated: CASSDRDRVVHEQYF.

The V gene is TRBV15, the J gene TRBJ2-7; 7 bases fit TRBD2. The CDR3 is made up of 14 amino acids. Germline values: CDR1 LNHNV, CDR2 YYDKDF (reference sequence). Unmatched junction bases numbered 5, after V lost 5 bases and J lost 1 base. The CDR3 protein is CATSPASGSYEQYF. The CDR3 DNA sequence: TGTGCCACCAGCCCGGCTAGCGGTTCCTACGAGCAGTACTTC.

This clonotype has just a few counts. The chain couples TRBV30 to TRBJ2-5; D unclear. The V gene's germline CDR1 is GTSNPN and CDR2 SVGIG (reference sequence). The length of the CDR3 is 15 residues. The V gene lost 7 bases and the J gene lost 5 bases, with 23 bases spanning the gap. The CDR3 bases are TGTGCCTTACTACGACCCACCCTCCTTGGGGAGACCCAGTACTTC. This codes for CALLRPTLLGETQYF.

This clonotype was detected a few times. The CDR3 nucleotides read TGTGCCAGCAGCACCACAGGGCATGAGCAGTTCTTC. It codes for CASSTTGHEQFF. The J gene is TRBJ2-1, the V gene TRBV7-6, with D maybe TRBD1 (6 bases). CDR3 length: 12 residues. CDR1 SGHVS and CDR2 FNYEAQ come from the germline V gene. V gave up 5 bases and J gave up 8 bases, with 10 bases separating them.

This rearrangement joins TRBV28 to TRBJ1-5; 9 bases fit TRBD1. The CDR3 is made up of 17 amino acids. Germline V gene sequence: CDR1 MDHEN, CDR2 SYDVKM. Unmatched junction bases numbered 4, after V lost 1 base and J lost 0 bases. The CDR3 nucleotides read TGTGCCAGCAGTTTATCCGGGACAGGGAATAGCAATCAGCCCCAGCATTTT. Amino acids: CASSLSGTGNSNQPQHF.